The clone carrying this T cell receptor (beta chain) was recorded at least ten times. These data come from a study of molecular identifiers for immune sequencing clone quantification. With 0 bases removed from V and 4 bases from J, the gap between germline ends came to 4 bases. CDR3 length: 13 amino acids. The germline CDR1 and CDR2 sequences are LNHNV and YYDKDF (reference sequence). Each library that profiled naive CD8 cells came from roughly 20,000 to 1,000,000 sorted cells with 10%, 30% or 50% RNA. Using a CD8+CD4-CCR7+CD45RA+ phenotype, naive CD8 T cells were sorted. For bulk TCR libraries, previously described methods and listed TCR primers were used. TCRdb re-derived calls from the PCR reads in MiXCR, one entry per CDR3 protein. The data contain over 300,000 distinct CDR3 sequences, roughly 24% of them singletons.

This sequence originates from a human donor in good health. Some libraries in this study had Jurkat cell RNA spiked in. This chain uses TRBV15 with TRBJ1-5; no definite D call. The sample taken for sequencing was naive CD8+ T cells from blood, with Jurkat cell RNA spiked in. Subset in this sample: FACS-sorted CD8+CD4-CCR7+CD45RA+ naive T cells. The CDR3 region has the DNA TGTGCCACCAGCAGAGACAGAAATCAGCCCCAGCATTTT. It translates to CATSRDRNQPQHF.